This entry features one T cell receptor (beta chain) sequence. Its antigen is currently unknown. The data originate from a study of cytomegalovirus exposure and HLA in healthy donors. Findings of the study overall: Segments of the TCR beta V type were, in most cases, productive about 90% or about 30% of the time in an earlier analysis. Specific recognition of CMV antigens was confirmed in vitro for a few chains (all CMV-associated). Sequences of the TCR beta chain were said to predict the HLA-A and HLA-B alleles of most subjects accurately.

V was trimmed by 7 bases and J by 4 bases, leaving 15 bases between them. Germline CDR1 is SGHRS and CDR2 is YFSETQ. CDR3 length: 15 residues. The PCR made use of 60 Vbeta and 13 Jbeta primers. Sequenced by immunoSEQ multiplex PCR; TCRdb stores in-frame clones only, minus some. The sample lists approximately 170,000 clones, 80% to 85% occurring once. This chain joins TRBV5-1 and TRBJ2-6; D ambiguous. This sequence was found in a man aged 50 to 60 in good health and CMV-seropositive. Sequencing input: PBMCs. The CDR3 reads CASRIQPPGANVLTF. CDR3 in DNA: TGCGCCAGCCGAATACAGCCTCCGGGGGCCAACGTCCTGACTTTC.